This T cell receptor (beta chain) was sequenced during a study of T cells in localized non-small cell lung cancer. Points from the study as a whole: Median detection of top 100 tumor clones in adjacent lung was 57 clones.

For this clone: Its antigen is currently unknown.

The germline V gene has CDR1 GTSNPN and CDR2 SVGIG (reference sequence). The CDR3 totals 14 residues. V shed 6 bases, J shed 11 bases, and the junction held 11 bases outside the gene matches. TCRdb's copy holds only in-frame clones and misses some; the assay was immunoSEQ multiplex PCR. The sample yields fewer than 35,000 clones, around 86% seen once. J is TRBJ2-3 and V is TRBV30; TRBD2 agrees at 13 bases. The source material was peripheral blood, sampled before any cancer treatment. This TCR was sampled from a male donor aged 60 or over with stage III lung adenocarcinoma. The CDR3 reads CACSGTSGVGVQYF. The CDR3 coding sequence is TGTGCCTGCTCCGGGACTAGCGGGGTCGGGGTGCAGTATTTT.